The next 14 T cell receptor beta chains were all read from a single sample in a study of blood T cell repertoires in COVID-19. Sequenced by immunoSEQ multiplex PCR; TCRdb stores in-frame clones only, minus some. The table has about 300,000 clones, more than 80% seen once. The sequenced sample was peripheral blood. These receptors originate from a woman between 45 and 65 years old with COVID-19, enrolled during active disease.

The rearrangement links TRBV5-4 to TRBJ2-1; 7 bases are shared with TRBD1. The germline V gene encodes CDR1 SGHNT and CDR2 YYREEE (reference sequence). CDR3 length: 15 residues. V trimming: 1 base; J trimming: 7 bases; junction bases outside the gene matches: 8. The CDR3 DNA follows: TGTGCCAGCAGCTTGCCCCCTGGGACAGAAAATGAGCAGTTCTTC. Translated: CASSLPPGTENEQFF.

The V gene is TRBV11-3, the J gene TRBJ2-1; 10 nucleotides line up with TRBD1. Germline assignment: CDR1 SGHNT and CDR2 YENEEA. The J segment lost 5 bases and the V segment lost 9 bases, leaving 1 base of the junction unmatched. The length of the CDR3 is 12 residues. The chain's CDR3 is CASGQGDNEQFF. CDR3 sequence (DNA): TGTGCCAGTGGACAGGGGGACAATGAGCAGTTCTTC.

The chain is built from TRBV27 and TRBJ2-2; tentatively, D is TRBD2 (6 bases). Trimming cost V 4 bases and J 9 bases, with 15 bases left between them. Germline V lookup: CDR1 MNHEY, CDR2 SMNVEV (reference sequence). CDR3 length equals 14 residues. The CDR3 DNA sequence: TGTGCCAGCAGTTCCCTCGGGGGAGGCCGGGAGCTGTTTTTT. This sequence encodes CASSSLGGGRELFF.

J is TRBJ2-1 and V is TRBV4-1; 10 bases are a match to TRBD2. V gave up 2 bases and J gave up 6 bases; unmatched junction bases: 10. The CDR3 covers 17 residues. The germline V gene has CDR1 MGHRA and CDR2 YSYEKL. In DNA form, the CDR3 reads TGCGCCAGCAGCCAACTGCCTAGCGGGAGTCTGAGCAATGAGCAGTTCTTC. As protein: CASSQLPSGSLSNEQFF.

V and J are TRBV19 and TRBJ2-1, with TRBD2 identical over 13 bases. CDR1 and CDR2 from the germline V gene are LNHDA and SQIVND (reference sequence). This CDR3 is built from 17 residues. Germline trimming cut 6 bases from V and 6 bases from J; bases unmatched to any gene: 11. The CDR3 spells CASRESTGTSGINEQFF. In DNA, the CDR3 is TGTGCCAGTAGAGAGAGTACCGGGACTAGCGGGATCAATGAGCAGTTCTTC.

The chain has TRBV6-5 and TRBJ2-3, with a possible D match to TRBD2 (5 bases). The CDR3 contains 14 residues. Germline-derived CDR1 and CDR2 are MNHEY and SVGAGI. V gave up 6 bases and J gave up 2 bases, with 12 bases separating them. CDR3 in amino acids: CASSSGLFTDTQYF. In DNA form, the CDR3 reads TGTGCCAGCAGCTCTGGACTGTTCACAGATACGCAGTATTTT.

V is TRBV30 and J is TRBJ2-7; TRBD1 matches at 11 bases. CDR1 and CDR2 (germline): GTSNPN, SVGIG (reference sequence). Trimming at V came to 4 bases and at J to 8 bases, leaving 7 bases not matched to a gene. This CDR3 is 13 amino acids long. CDR3 DNA: TGTGCCTGGACCAGGGACAGGGGGTTGCAGCAGTACTTC. Protein: CAWTRDRGLQQYF.

V gene TRBV6-5 combines with J gene TRBJ2-5; D may be TRBD1 (6 bases). The CDR3 covers 13 residues. Germline-derived CDR1 and CDR2 are MNHEY and SVGAGI. Trimming pared 2 bases from V and 5 bases from J, leaving 9 bases between. The CDR3 reads CASSYTRGETQYF. The CDR3 DNA is TGTGCCAGCAGTTACACGAGGGGGGAGACCCAGTACTTC.

The chain has TRBV5-1 and TRBJ1-3, with unresolved D. The germline V and J ends were trimmed by 0 bases and 0 bases, with 7 bases remaining between them. This CDR3 region has 15 residues. The germline V gene has CDR1 SGHRS and CDR2 YFSETQ. The DNA of the CDR3 is TGCGCCAGCAGCTTGGGTGACAACTCTGGAAACACCATATATTTT. The encoded protein is CASSLGDNSGNTIYF.

J is TRBJ1-1 and V is TRBV27; D remains unclear. CDR1 and CDR2 (germline): MNHEY, SMNVEV (reference sequence). The CDR3 contains 13 residues. V was clipped by 8 bases and J by 3 bases, with 13 bases between them. CDR3: CASRGRADTEAFF. CDR3 bases: TGTGCCAGCCGCGGGAGGGCTGACACTGAAGCTTTCTTT.

This chain joins TRBV30 and TRBJ1-5; D unclear. The V end lost 0 bases, the J end lost 5 bases, and 8 bases lay between the germline ends. Looked up from germline, CDR1 is GTSNPN and CDR2 is SVGIG (reference sequence). This CDR3 comprises 13 residues. The CDR3 here is CAWSVSGDQPQHF. CDR3 coding DNA: TGTGCCTGGAGTGTAAGTGGAGATCAGCCCCAGCATTTT.

Concerning this clone: This sample includes further DNA sequences coding for the same CDR3. The genes are TRBV3-1 (or the pseudogene TRBV3-2) and TRBJ1-3; no reliable D call. The V gene lost 1 base and the J gene lost 0 bases, with 4 bases spanning the gap. The CDR3 totals 14 residues. Germline-derived CDR1 and CDR2 are LGHDT and YNNKEL (reference sequence). The CDR3 nucleotides are TGTGCCAGCAGCCAAGGCGTCTCTGGAAACACCATATATTTT. This sequence encodes CASSQGVSGNTIYF.

The chain combines TRBV7-6 with TRBJ1-4; tentative D call: TRBD1 (6 bases). The germline CDR1 and CDR2 sequences are SGHVS and FNYEAQ. The CDR3 loop spans 18 amino acids. V lost 1 base and J lost 7, with 22 bases in between. CDR3 in DNA: TGTGCCAGCAGCTTAGGATCTTCCGCACAGGGTTTTTCTGAAAAACTGTTTTTT. It translates to CASSLGSSAQGFSEKLFF.

V is TRBV7-2 and J is TRBJ1-6; possibly TRBD1 for D (6 bases). The CDR3 is made up of 14 amino acids. V lost 4 bases, J lost 10 bases, and 14 bases lay in between. The V gene's germline CDR1 is SGHTA and CDR2 FQGNSA. CDR3 DNA: TGTGCCAGCAGCTCGAGGGCCCAGGGGTCACCCCTCCACTTT. Translation gives CASSSRAQGSPLHF.